One sample yielded the 32 T cell receptor beta chains listed below, sequenced in a study of cytomegalovirus exposure and HLA in healthy donors. The primer mix had 60 Vbeta and 13 Jbeta primers. The table came from immunoSEQ multiplex PCR; TCRdb's copy has only in-frame clones and leaves some out. The sample lists about 130,000 clones, roughly 84% occurring once. The sequencing sample was made of PBMCs. The source of these receptors is a man in his forties or fifties in good health and CMV-seronegative.

J is TRBJ1-6 and V is TRBV5-1, with 8 bases fitting TRBD1. The V gene's germline CDR1 is SGHRS and CDR2 YFSETQ. The CDR3 is 17 amino acids. With V trimmed by 6 bases and J by 0 bases, 8 bases remained unmatched. As DNA, the CDR3 is TGCGCCAGCAACCACGGACAGGGAAGCTCCTATAATTCACCCCTCCACTTT. This sequence encodes CASNHGQGSSYNSPLHF.

This clone was detected once. The rearrangement uses TRBV5-1 and TRBJ1-1; D remains unclear. Germline loops: CDR1 SGHRS, CDR2 YFSETQ. This CDR3 has 13 amino acids. V was shortened by 0 bases and J by 4 bases, with 7 bases between the two germline ends. CDR3 bases: TGCGCCAGCAGCTTGGACGGGAGCACTGAAGCTTTCTTT. It codes for CASSLDGSTEAFF.

The chain employs TRBV15 and TRBJ1-5; the D gene is possibly TRBD1 (5 bases). Between the trimmed V and J ends, which lost 1 base and 4 bases, there was a span of 14 bases. The CDR3 totals 16 residues. From germline, CDR1 is LNHNV and CDR2 YYDKDF (reference sequence). DNA of the CDR3: TGTGCCACCAGCAGAGGGCGGGGCAACCTGAATCAGCCCCAGCATTTT. Its translation is CATSRGRGNLNQPQHF.

The V gene is TRBV25-1, the J gene TRBJ2-7, with unresolved D. The germline gives CDR1 MGHDK, CDR2 SYGVNS. This CDR3 is 12 amino acids long. V was shortened by 8 bases and J by 3 bases, with 11 bases between the two germline ends. This chain's CDR3 is CASASYSYEQYF. CDR3 DNA: TGTGCCAGCGCCTCCTACAGCTACGAGCAGTACTTC.

This clone was recorded a few times. This chain uses TRBV9 with TRBJ2-3; 8 bases fit TRBD2. The length of the CDR3 is 16 residues. Germline V gene data show CDR1 as SGDLS and CDR2 as YYNGEE. J lost 5 bases, V lost 0 bases, and 8 bases had no gene match. DNA for the CDR3: TGTGCCAGCAGCGTAGCTTTCGGGGGGGCCAAAGATACGCAGTATTTT. It encodes CASSVAFGGAKDTQYF.

The J gene is TRBJ2-7, the V gene TRBV4-1, with 11 nucleotides matching TRBD1. There are 13 residues in the CDR3. Germline values: CDR1 MGHRA, CDR2 YSYEKL. J gave up 5 bases and V 3 bases, and 0 bases lay outside the gene matches. The CDR3 is CASSQDRGHEQYF. CDR3 sequence (DNA): TGCGCCAGCAGCCAGGACAGGGGGCACGAGCAGTACTTC.

This rearrangement joins TRBV19 to TRBJ1-3; 7 positions match TRBD1. Germline CDR1 reads LNHDA; CDR2 reads SQIVND (reference sequence). The trim removed 7 bases at V and 0 bases at J, leaving 3 bases unmatched. The CDR3 is 14 residues long. CDR3 DNA: TGTGCCAGTATGACAGGGCACTCTGGAAACACCATATATTTT. Its translation is CASMTGHSGNTIYF.

The gene calls are TRBV19 and TRBJ1-5; weak D call: TRBD1 (5 bases). This CDR3 region has 13 residues. Germline assignment: CDR1 LNHDA and CDR2 SQIVND (reference sequence). V shed 4 bases and J shed 6 bases, with 10 bases lying between them. CDR3 DNA sequence: TGTGCCAGTAGTAGCAGGGTTAGTCAGCCCCAGCATTTT. This encodes CASSSRVSQPQHF.

The chain joins TRBV7-9 to TRBJ1-2; possible D gene TRBD1, 6 bases. Germline CDR1 is SEHNR and CDR2 is FQNEAQ (reference sequence). The CDR3 loop spans 15 amino acids. Deletions cut 1 base from V and 4 bases from J, with 13 bases between. Here the CDR3 DNA reads TGTGCCAGCAGCTTAGGGTCAGGGGACGTCTATGGCTACACCTTC. Translation: CASSLGSGDVYGYTF.

This chain links TRBV5-1 with TRBJ1-1; TRBD1 might be the D (6 bases). Germline V lookup: CDR1 SGHRS, CDR2 YFSETQ. This CDR3 is built from 15 residues. V gave up 1 base and J gave up 7 bases, with 17 bases separating them. Written as DNA, the CDR3 is TGCGCCAGCAGCTTGAATCCGGACAGCGCTTTTGAAGCTTTCTTT. As protein: CASSLNPDSAFEAFF.

The rearrangement joins TRBV5-8 to TRBJ1-2, with D uncertain. This CDR3 is 12 amino acids long. CDR1 is SGHTS and CDR2 is YDEGEE in the germline V gene. Trimming removed 2 bases from V and 5 bases from J, with 7 bases in between. This CDR3 is CASSLGSYGYTF. DNA for the CDR3: TGTGCCAGCAGCTTAGGGAGTTATGGCTACACCTTC.

This clone came up once. One end of the junction fails to match germline, which may point to a read error. The CDR3 sequence is CSVGGGALAKNMQYF. The CDR3 DNA reads as TGCAGCGTTGGAGGAGGGGCCTTAGCCAAAAACATGCAGTACTTC. J is TRBJ2-4 and V is TRBV29-1; D is possibly TRBD2 (6 bases). Germline CDR1 reads SQVTM; CDR2 reads ANQGSEA. The CDR3 sequence is 15 residues long. The full variable domain, its missing parts supplied by reference TRBV29-1 and TRBJ2-4, is SAVISQKPSRDICQRGTSLTIQCQVDSQVTMMFWYRQQPGQSLTLIATANQGSEATYESGFVIDKFPISRPNLTFSTLTVSNMSPEDSSIYLCSVGGGALAKNMQYFGAGTRLSVL.

The chain is built from TRBV5-1 and TRBJ1-2; TRBD1 might be the D (5 bases). The V gene's germline CDR1 is SGHRS and CDR2 YFSETQ. V was clipped by 0 bases and J by 0 bases, with 12 bases between them. This CDR3 has 16 residues. CDR3 loop: CASSLARGAANYGYTF. As DNA, the CDR3 is TGCGCCAGCAGCTTGGCACGCGGGGCCGCTAACTATGGCTACACCTTC.

The chain links TRBV7-9 to TRBJ2-5; 9 bases fit TRBD2. Trimming cost V 1 base and J 5 bases; bases outside gene matches: 2. Germline CDR1 reads SEHNR; CDR2 reads FQNEAQ (reference sequence). The CDR3 extends over 14 amino acids. As DNA, the CDR3 is TGTGCCAGCAGCTTAGGAGCGGGGGGCGAGACCCAGTACTTC. Translation gives CASSLGAGGETQYF. Variable domain in full (rest from reference TRBV7-9 and TRBJ2-5): DTGVSQNPRHKITKRGQNVTFRCDPISEHNRLYWYRQTLGQGPEFLTYFQNEAQLEKSRLLSDRFSAERPKGSFSTLEIQRTEQGDSAMYLCASSLGAGGETQYFGPGTRLLVL.

This clone is a singleton in its sample. The chain is built from TRBV19 and TRBJ1-5; TRBD1 agrees at 7 bases. Unmatched junction bases numbered 9, after V lost 3 bases and J lost 7 bases. The germline V gene encodes CDR1 LNHDA and CDR2 SQIVND (reference sequence). The CDR3 is 15 residues long. CDR3 sequence: CASSMTGQKGQPQHF. CDR3 nucleotides: TGTGCCAGTAGTATGACGGGACAGAAGGGCCAGCCCCAGCATTTT.

V and J are TRBV27 and TRBJ1-1; 9 bases fit TRBD1. J was trimmed by 4 bases and V by 5 bases; bases with no gene match: 11. CDR1 MNHEY and CDR2 SMNVEV come from the germline V gene (reference sequence). The CDR3 is 16 residues long. The CDR3: CASSNNRGLLGTEAFF. The CDR3 DNA reads TGTGCCAGCAGTAATAACAGGGGGCTGTTGGGCACTGAAGCTTTCTTT.

This clone was detected only a few times. The chain carries TRBV5-6 and TRBJ1-5; D might be TRBD1 (5 bases). The germline gives CDR1 SGHDT, CDR2 YYEEEE. CDR3 length equals 17 residues. Trimming cost V 2 bases and J 2 bases, with 17 bases left between them. The CDR3 protein is CASSFKTSPGGNQPQHF. The CDR3 DNA reads TGTGCCAGCAGCTTCAAGACTTCCCCGGGGGGCAATCAGCCCCAGCATTTT.

This clone was seen only a few times. This chain joins TRBV7-8 and TRBJ2-7; the match to TRBD1 covers 10 bases. Trimming at V came to 6 bases and at J to 5 bases, leaving 7 bases not matched to a gene. This CDR3 contains 14 residues. The germline gives CDR1 SGHVS, CDR2 FQNEAQ. Written as DNA, the CDR3 is TGTGCCAGCAGACCGCGACAGGGGGCCCACGAGCAGTACTTC. It specifies CASRPRQGAHEQYF.

The V gene is TRBV5-6, the J gene TRBJ1-1; D might be TRBD1 (6 bases). Per germline, CDR1 SGHDT and CDR2 YYEEEE. CDR3 length: 13 residues. The germline V and J ends were trimmed by 1 base and 8 bases, with 12 bases remaining between them. CDR3: CASSLTGSGEAFF. The CDR3 DNA follows: TGTGCCAGCAGCTTGACAGGGTCGGGGGAAGCTTTCTTT. The whole variable domain, remainder taken from reference TRBV5-6 and TRBJ1-1, is DAGVTQSPTHLIKTRGQQVTLRCSPKSGHDTVSWYQQALGQGPQFIFQYYEEEERQRGNFPDRFSGHQFPNYSSELNVNALLLGDSALYLCASSLTGSGEAFFGQGTRLTVV.

V gene TRBV10-3 combines with J gene TRBJ1-1; D perhaps matches TRBD1 (6 bases). The CDR3 has 16 residues. Germline CDR1 ENHRY, CDR2 SYGVKD. The V gene lost 6 bases and the J gene lost 1 base, with 18 bases spanning the gap. CDR3 coding DNA: TGTGCCATCAGCCCCGGCGGGGGGCAAGGGAACACTGAAGCTTTCTTT. Translation gives CAISPGGGQGNTEAFF.

The chain combines TRBV2 with TRBJ2-7, with 9 bases aligning to TRBD1. The V gene's germline CDR1 is SNHLY and CDR2 FYNNEI. The ends lost 6 bases at V and 7 bases at J; junction bases unmatched: 10. This CDR3 spans 14 amino acids. CDR3 sequence reads: CASSGGDRVLEQYF. As DNA, the CDR3 is TGTGCCAGCAGCGGAGGGGACAGGGTCTTGGAGCAGTACTTC. The variable domain in full, completed from reference TRBV2 and TRBJ2-7, reads EPEVTQTPSHQVTQMGQEVILRCVPISNHLYFYWYRQILGQKVEFLVSFYNNEISEKSEIFDDQFSVERPDGSNFTLKIRSTKLEDSAMYFCASSGGDRVLEQYFGPGTRLTVT.

The CDR3 is CASSPMRGSDEKLFF. CDR3 in DNA: TGTGCCAGCTCACCAATGAGGGGGTCAGACGAAAAACTGTTTTTT. The V gene is TRBV18, the J gene TRBJ1-4; TRBD1 might be the D (6 bases). Germline V lookup: CDR1 KGHSH, CDR2 LQKENI. The CDR3 sequence is 15 residues long. V was trimmed by 2 bases and J by 8 bases, leaving 15 bases between them.

This clone was counted only a few times. This chain connects TRBV15 to TRBJ1-1; TRBD1 matches 8 bases. V trimming: 3 bases; J trimming: 5 bases; junction bases outside the gene matches: 11. Germline loops: CDR1 LNHNV, CDR2 YYDKDF (reference sequence). This CDR3 is 16 amino acids long. The CDR3 nucleotides are TGTGCCACCAGCAGTTCCGGGACAGGTAGGAGGACTGAAGCTTTCTTT. It codes for CATSSSGTGRRTEAFF.

The rearrangement uses TRBV6-5 and TRBJ1-5; D is possibly TRBD1 (6 bases). This CDR3 has 15 amino acids. V shed 4 bases and J shed 2 bases, with 12 bases lying between them. CDR1 is MNHEY, CDR2 SVGAGI, per germline. CDR3 residues: CASSLQGWGNQPQHF. The CDR3 DNA reads as TGTGCCAGCAGTTTACAGGGTTGGGGCAATCAGCCCCAGCATTTT.

The chain couples TRBV6-1 to TRBJ2-1; D remains unclear. Trimming took 6 bases from V and 4 from J, leaving 10 bases between them. Germline values: CDR1 MNHNS, CDR2 SASEGT. The CDR3 loop spans 13 amino acids. The DNA for the CDR3 is TGTGCCAGCAGACCGACACGATACAATGAGCAGTTCTTC. Residues: CASRPTRYNEQFF.

The chain links TRBV7-6 to TRBJ2-7, with 8 bases matching TRBD1. V shed 5 bases, J shed 3 bases, and the junction held 9 bases outside the gene matches. From germline, CDR1 is SGHVS and CDR2 FNYEAQ. CDR3 size: 15 residues. CDR3 coding DNA: TGTGCCAGCAGCCCCGGGACAGGTTTGCTCTACGAGCAGTACTTC. Encoded protein: CASSPGTGLLYEQYF.

This clone turned up a few times. The identical CDR3 is also encoded by other nucleotide sequences in the sample. J is TRBJ1-1 and V is TRBV7-9; unclear D gene. The CDR3 runs 13 residues. The germline CDR1 and CDR2 sequences are SEHNR and FQNEAQ (reference sequence). Trimming left V 1 base short and J 1 base short, with 4 bases between. As DNA, the CDR3 is TGTGCCAGCAGCTTAGGAGAGAACACTGAAGCTTTCTTT. This encodes CASSLGENTEAFF.

The gene calls are TRBV27 and TRBJ1-5; no definite D call. V was clipped by 5 bases and J by 9 bases, with 17 bases between them. Per the germline V gene, CDR1 is MNHEY and CDR2 is SMNVEV (reference sequence). The CDR3 is made up of 14 amino acids. CDR3 sequence: CASSVDGLKRPQHF. The CDR3 DNA follows: TGTGCCAGCAGTGTGGATGGGTTAAAGCGGCCCCAGCATTTT.

The V and J genes are TRBV4-1 and TRBJ1-2; TRBD1 matches 9 bases. Per germline, CDR1 MGHRA and CDR2 YSYEKL. The CDR3 spans 15 residues. The V segment lost 7 bases and the J segment 0 bases; nucleotides outside the gene matches: 6. The CDR3 spells CASNSGQGTNYGYTF. The CDR3 DNA is TGCGCCAGCAATTCGGGACAGGGCACTAACTATGGCTACACCTTC.

This clone was detected only a few times. The genes are TRBV19 and TRBJ2-5; the D gene is possibly TRBD2 (6 bases). The V gene lost 0 bases and the J gene lost 6 bases, with 17 bases spanning the gap. The length of the CDR3 is 16 residues. The germline V gene has CDR1 LNHDA and CDR2 SQIVND (reference sequence). CDR3 in amino acids: CASSIEGTGGAQTQYF. CDR3 sequence (DNA): TGTGCCAGTAGTATAGAGGGGACTGGCGGGGCTCAGACCCAGTACTTC. The variable domain in full, with the rest retrieved from reference TRBV19 and TRBJ2-5, is DGGITQSPKYLFRKEGQNVTLSCEQNLNHDAMYWYRQDPGQGLRLIYYSQIVNDFQKGDIAEGYSVSREKKESFPLTVTSAQKNPTAFYLCASSIEGTGGAQTQYFGPGTRLLVL.

The chain carries TRBV5-4 and TRBJ2-5; no clear D gene. CDR1 and CDR2 from the germline V gene are SGHNT and YYREEE (reference sequence). The V gene lost 2 bases and the J gene lost 5 bases, with 19 bases spanning the gap. The CDR3 totals 16 residues. The CDR3 is CASSFTAGSLWETQYF. The CDR3 DNA reads TGTGCCAGCAGCTTCACGGCAGGTTCGCTCTGGGAGACCCAGTACTTC. Full variable domain (rest looked up from reference TRBV5-4 and TRBJ2-5): ETGVTQSPTHLIKTRGQQVTLRCSSQSGHNTVSWYQQALGQGPQFIFQYYREEENGRGNFPPRFSGLQFPNYSSELNVNALELDDSALYLCASSFTAGSLWETQYFGPGTRLLVL.

CDR3 loop: CASSLARVPYNSPLHF. The CDR3 DNA reads TGTGCCAGCAGCTTAGCGAGGGTTCCCTATAATTCACCCCTCCACTTT. The chain is built from TRBV7-8 and TRBJ1-6; D unresolved. With 0 bases removed from V and 2 bases from J, the gap between germline ends came to 8 bases. Per the germline V gene, CDR1 is SGHVS and CDR2 is FQNEAQ. CDR3 length: 16 amino acids.